This T cell receptor (beta chain) is drawn from a study of blood T cells in healthy people across ages. Study conclusions and caveats: Fewer expanded clones and more diversity marked long-lived versus aged donors. Diversity estimated from one million T cells was considered an underestimate.

Concerning this clonotype itself: Its specificity is not known.

A sample-barcoded 5' primer and a J-beta primer mix were used in a second PCR of about 7 to 12 cycles. Carrying 12 random nucleotides, a template-switch adaptor labeled each individual cDNA molecule. Via MiXCR, TCRdb re-called the 5' RACE reads, giving one row per CDR3 protein. The repertoire includes over a million distinct CDR3 sequences, over 35% of them detected once, and approximately 17% sits in the top ten. The germline gives CDR1 SGHRS, CDR2 YFSETQ. The germline V and J ends were trimmed by 3 bases and 4 bases, with 14 bases remaining between them. The CDR3 extends over 14 amino acids. The sample comprised blood. V is TRBV5-1 and J is TRBJ2-7; the D is unclear. The source of this sequence is a woman in her fifties or sixties in good health. CDR3 region: CASSSVTGGYEQYF. The CDR3 region has the DNA TGCGCCAGCAGCTCTGTTACGGGTGGATACGAGCAGTACTTC. The full variable domain, rest sourced from reference TRBV5-1 and TRBJ2-7, is KAGVTQTPRYLIKTRGQQVTLSCSPISGHRSVSWYQQTPGQGLQFLFEYFSETQRNKGNFPGRFSGRQFSNSRSEMNVSTLELGDSALYLCASSSVTGGYEQYFGPGTRLTVT.